One sample yielded the 27 T cell receptor beta chains listed below, sequenced in a study of blood T cells in healthy people across ages. A sample-barcoded 5' primer and a J-beta primer mix were used in a second PCR of roughly 7 to 12 cycles. Using its own MiXCR run on the 5' RACE reads, TCRdb lists one record per CDR3 protein. The repertoire holds roughly 800,000 distinct CDR3 sequences, with approximately 53% as singletons. Sample: blood. These receptors were collected from a man aged 80 or over in good health.

The J gene is TRBJ2-1, the V gene TRBV5-1; 8 bases align to TRBD2. CDR3 length: 15 residues. The J segment lost 5 bases and the V segment lost 2 bases, leaving 6 bases of the junction unmatched. Germline V gene sequence: CDR1 SGHRS, CDR2 YFSETQ. The CDR3 here is CASSFTGLANNEQFF. Written as DNA, the CDR3 is TGCGCCAGCAGCTTTACTGGACTAGCCAACAATGAGCAGTTCTTC.

The sample holds a few counts of this clonotype. The chain carries TRBV9 and TRBJ1-2; D may be TRBD1 (6 bases). V was pared by 4 bases and J by 5 bases, with 15 bases between. Germline V gene data show CDR1 as SGDLS and CDR2 as YYNGEE. The CDR3 contains 14 residues. CDR3 bases: TGTGCCAGCAGCACGACGGACAGAGATTATGGCTACACCTTC. This translates into CASSTTDRDYGYTF.

The chain has TRBV3-1 and TRBJ1-3; a weak D match, TRBD1 (5 bases). This CDR3 is 15 amino acids long. Germline-derived CDR1 and CDR2 are LGHDT and YNNKEL (reference sequence). V was cut by 1 base and J by 1 base, with 8 bases left in between. Here the CDR3 DNA reads TGTGCCAGCAGCCAAGCTGGACAATCTGGAAACACCATATATTTT. Amino acids: CASSQAGQSGNTIYF.

The rearrangement joins TRBV11-2 to TRBJ2-1; 8 bases map to TRBD2. The ends lost 7 bases at V and 1 base at J; junction bases unmatched: 12. This CDR3 is 17 amino acids long. Per the germline V gene, CDR1 is SGHAT and CDR2 is FQNNGV. The CDR3 reads CASTTPLAVKSYNEQFF. The DNA of the CDR3 is TGTGCCAGCACCACCCCACTAGCGGTAAAGTCCTACAATGAGCAGTTCTTC.

The CDR3 coding sequence is TGCAGTGCACAAGTGGCAGGGGGCAATCAGCCCCAGCATTTT. Translation: CSAQVAGGNQPQHF. The genes are TRBV20-1 and TRBJ1-5; possibly TRBD1 for D (6 bases). V was shortened by 6 bases and J by 2 bases, with 14 bases between the two germline ends. Germline CDR1 and CDR2: DFQATT and SNEGSKA (reference sequence). The CDR3 runs 14 residues.

J is TRBJ1-1 and V is TRBV7-2, with D possibly matching TRBD1 (5 bases). V lost 3 bases and J 3 bases, leaving 11 bases between the germline ends. Looked up from germline, CDR1 is SGHTA and CDR2 is FQGNSA. The CDR3 sequence is 14 residues long. In DNA form, the CDR3 reads TGTGCCAGCAGCTTGATCTCCAGGGACACTGAAGCTTTCTTT. Translation: CASSLISRDTEAFF.

The rearrangement uses TRBV29-1 and TRBJ1-2, with D possibly being TRBD1 (5 bases). The CDR3 extends over 14 amino acids. Trimming shortened V by 1 base and J by 5 bases, and 14 bases separated the two germline ends. Per germline, CDR1 SQVTM and CDR2 ANQGSEA. CDR3 region: CSVEGGVDAYGYTF. In DNA form, the CDR3 reads TGCAGCGTTGAAGGAGGGGTTGATGCGTATGGCTACACCTTC. Full variable domain (remainder filled in from reference TRBV29-1 and TRBJ1-2): SAVISQKPSRDICQRGTSLTIQCQVDSQVTMMFWYRQQPGQSLTLIATANQGSEATYESGFVIDKFPISRPNLTFSTLTVSNMSPEDSSIYLCSVEGGVDAYGYTFGSGTRLTVV.

V is TRBV6-1 and J is TRBJ2-1; D ambiguous. V lost 0 bases to trimming and J lost 15 bases, with 18 bases between them. The CDR3 extends over 14 amino acids. From germline, CDR1 is MNHNS and CDR2 SASEGT. The CDR3 DNA follows: TGTGCCAGCAGTGAAGCGCTGCTCAAAACCCTATGGTTCTTC. Translating it yields CASSEALLKTLWFF.

This clonotype showed up just a few times. Just one base apart from a much larger clone, this may be a read error. This sequence joins TRBV3-1 and TRBJ2-5; TRBD1 is a possible D gene (6 bases). Germline CDR1 reads LGHDT; CDR2 reads YNNKEL (reference sequence). Trimming pared 3 bases from V and 11 bases from J, leaving 22 bases between. The CDR3 spans 15 residues. CDR3 loop: CASSHDLAGDNEQYF. CDR3 DNA sequence: TGTGCCAGCAGCCATGATTTGGCTGGGGACAATGAGCAGTACTTC.

The chain links TRBV20-1 to TRBJ1-2; the match to TRBD1 covers 7 bases. The CDR3 runs to 14 residues. From germline, CDR1 is DFQATT and CDR2 SNEGSKA (reference sequence). The ends lost 3 bases at V and 2 bases at J; junction bases unmatched: 6. The CDR3 protein is CSARGRDRNYGYTF. The CDR3 nucleotides are TGCAGTGCTAGGGGAAGGGACAGAAACTATGGCTACACCTTC.

In its sample, this clonotype was seen once. The genes are TRBV28 and TRBJ2-5, with 10 bases matching TRBD1. This CDR3 spans 19 amino acids. J gave up 4 bases and V 4 bases, and 18 bases lay outside the gene matches. CDR1 is MDHEN, CDR2 SYDVKM, per germline. CDR3: CASSSTDRDRGRLGETQYF. CDR3 coding DNA: TGTGCCAGCAGTTCCACCGACCGGGACAGGGGTCGGTTAGGAGAGACCCAGTACTTC.

The V gene is TRBV27, the J gene TRBJ1-1, with TRBD1 matching over 9 bases. V shed 5 bases and J 4 bases; nucleotides not matched to a gene: 8. CDR3 length: 15 residues. Germline lookup yields CDR1 MNHEY and CDR2 SMNVEV (reference sequence). The CDR3 DNA sequence: TGTGCCAGCAGTCCACGACAGGGGGGGATCACTGAAGCTTTCTTT. Its translation is CASSPRQGGITEAFF.

V gene TRBV14 combines with J gene TRBJ1-4; unclear D gene. Germline values: CDR1 SGHDN, CDR2 FVKESK. Trimming took off 1 base at V and 8 bases at J, with 5 bases between the two ends. There are 12 residues in the CDR3. DNA of the CDR3: TGTGCCAGCAGCCAAGGGCGGGAAAAACTGTTTTTT. The encoded protein is CASSQGREKLFF.

This clonotype was observed a few times. CDR3 residues: CSVRRADFPETQYF. CDR3 bases: TGCAGCGTGCGAAGGGCGGACTTTCCGGAGACCCAGTACTTC. The chain couples TRBV29-1 to TRBJ2-5; D is possibly TRBD2 (5 bases). V shed 6 bases and J shed 5 bases, with 19 bases lying between them. CDR3 length: 14 residues. Looked up from germline, CDR1 is SQVTM and CDR2 is ANQGSEA. The full variable domain, rest sourced from reference TRBV29-1 and TRBJ2-5, is SAVISQKPSRDICQRGTSLTIQCQVDSQVTMMFWYRQQPGQSLTLIATANQGSEATYESGFVIDKFPISRPNLTFSTLTVSNMSPEDSSIYLCSVRRADFPETQYFGPGTRLLVL.

This chain joins TRBV5-1 and TRBJ1-4; D may be TRBD1 (5 bases). Germline values: CDR1 SGHRS, CDR2 YFSETQ. Trimming removed 4 bases at V and 3 bases at J, with 22 bases between. The length of the CDR3 is 18 residues. CDR3 coding DNA: TGCGCCAGCAGCCAACGTATCCCCGGGGCCGCAGCTAATGAAAAACTGTTTTTT. As protein: CASSQRIPGAAANEKLFF.

The chain combines TRBV28 with TRBJ2-7; 11 nucleotides match TRBD2. After removal of 1 base from V and 7 bases from J, the junction contained 6 bases not matched to a gene. This CDR3 has 15 amino acids. Germline loops: CDR1 MDHEN, CDR2 SYDVKM. The CDR3 loop is CASSLFGTSGREQYF. As DNA, the CDR3 is TGTGCCAGCAGTTTATTTGGGACTAGCGGAAGGGAGCAGTACTTC.

The V call is TRBV5-1, the J call TRBJ2-4; TRBD1 agrees at 8 bases. The assigned J gene may be wrong: the sequence end matches TRBJ2-7 better. The CDR3 covers 17 residues. Germline V gene data show CDR1 as SGHRS and CDR2 as YFSETQ. The CDR3 loop reads CASSLGTGTGISYEQYF. The CDR3 DNA reads TGCGCCAGCAGCTTGGGAACTGGGACAGGCATCTCCTACGAGCAGTACTTC.

The chain has TRBV25-1 and TRBJ1-6; 12 nucleotides match TRBD1. Germline-derived CDR1 and CDR2 are MGHDK and SYGVNS. The CDR3 sequence is 16 residues long. J was trimmed by 10 bases and V by 3 bases; bases with no gene match: 7. The DNA of the CDR3 is TGTGCCAGCAGTGACCCGGGACAGGGGGCGAGATCACCCCTCCACTTT. This translates into CASSDPGQGARSPLHF.

The chain uses TRBV5-1 and TRBJ2-7; D uncertain. The V gene lost 4 bases and the J gene lost 3 bases, with 20 bases spanning the gap. Germline-derived CDR1 and CDR2 are SGHRS and YFSETQ. The CDR3 spans 16 residues. CDR3 DNA sequence: TGCGCCAGCAGCGACACATTCGCGGCAGGAGACTACGAGCAGTACTTC. Amino acids: CASSDTFAAGDYEQYF. The complete variable domain, with remaining parts taken from reference TRBV5-1 and TRBJ2-7, reads KAGVTQTPRYLIKTRGQQVTLSCSPISGHRSVSWYQQTPGQGLQFLFEYFSETQRNKGNFPGRFSGRQFSNSRSEMNVSTLELGDSALYLCASSDTFAAGDYEQYFGPGTRLTVT.

The chain has TRBV7-9 and TRBJ1-1; a weak D match, TRBD1 (6 bases). Trimming took 3 bases from V and 0 from J, leaving 11 bases between them. The CDR3 is made up of 15 amino acids. Germline V CDR1 and CDR2: SEHNR, FQNEAQ (reference sequence). The CDR3 DNA reads TGTGCCAGCAGCTTCAACCCAGGGGTGAACACTGAAGCTTTCTTT. It yields the protein CASSFNPGVNTEAFF.

The sample holds a few counts of this clonotype. The rearrangement links TRBV4-1 to TRBJ2-7; 14 bases are a match to TRBD2. Germline assignment: CDR1 MGHRA and CDR2 YSYEKL. The V gene end was trimmed by 0 bases and the J gene end by 6 bases; junction bases not matched to a gene: 1. This CDR3 spans 15 amino acids. The CDR3 reads CASSQEGLAGAEQYF. CDR3 DNA sequence: TGCGCCAGCAGCCAAGAGGGACTAGCGGGAGCCGAGCAGTACTTC.

The V gene is TRBV12-3 or TRBV12-4, the J gene TRBJ2-3; D not certain. The CDR3 has 15 residues. The ends were cut back, 11 bases at V and 4 bases at J, with 22 bases in the middle. CDR3 sequence (DNA): TGTGCCTCACGCTGGGCCGAGAAGGGCCCAGATACGCAGTATTTT. Translating gives CASRWAEKGPDTQYF.

The sample holds one count of this clonotype. This chain connects TRBV27 to TRBJ1-2; 8 bases agree with TRBD1. Per germline, CDR1 MNHEY and CDR2 SMNVEV (reference sequence). The CDR3 length is 14 residues. V shed 4 bases, J shed 4 bases, and the junction held 5 bases outside the gene matches. The CDR3 is CASSSTGGLYGYTF. The CDR3 nucleotides are TGTGCCAGCAGTTCAACAGGGGGACTCTATGGCTACACCTTC.

This clonotype was counted many times. V gene TRBV27 combines with J gene TRBJ1-2; 9 bases fit TRBD1. CDR1 is MNHEY, CDR2 SMNVEV, per germline (reference sequence). The CDR3 contains 16 residues. V lost 5 bases to trimming and J lost 0 bases; unmatched junction nucleotides: 7. CDR3 nucleotides: TGTGCCAGCAGTCTCCGGACAGGGGTTACTAACTATGGCTACACCTTC. Translating it yields CASSLRTGVTNYGYTF.

This clonotype was detected a few times. The junction departs from the called germline gene at one end, perhaps through a read error. CDR3 sequence: CSAGLAGVNEQLF. CDR3 sequence (DNA): TGCAGCGCCGGACTAGCGGGAGTCAATGAGCAGTTATTC. This rearrangement joins TRBV29-1 to TRBJ2-1, with 13 bases that match TRBD2. The CDR3 sequence is 13 residues long. From germline, CDR1 is SQVTM and CDR2 ANQGSEA.

This clonotype was detected only a few times. The V and J genes are TRBV20-1 and TRBJ1-1; D ambiguous. The V end lost 0 bases, the J end lost 1 base, and 15 bases lay between the germline ends. The CDR3 sequence is 16 residues long. Germline CDR1 and CDR2: DFQATT and SNEGSKA (reference sequence). Here the CDR3 reads CSARDVHVGPNTEAFF. CDR3 DNA: TGCAGTGCTAGAGACGTCCATGTGGGCCCGAACACTGAAGCTTTCTTT.

This chain uses TRBV12-3 or TRBV12-4 with TRBJ1-1; D not certain. Deletions cut 11 bases from V and 7 bases from J, with 20 bases between. This CDR3 region has 13 residues. CDR3 DNA: TGTGCCCCCGTTGATCTGAATTCCGGTGAAGCTTTCTTT. This sequence encodes CAPVDLNSGEAFF.